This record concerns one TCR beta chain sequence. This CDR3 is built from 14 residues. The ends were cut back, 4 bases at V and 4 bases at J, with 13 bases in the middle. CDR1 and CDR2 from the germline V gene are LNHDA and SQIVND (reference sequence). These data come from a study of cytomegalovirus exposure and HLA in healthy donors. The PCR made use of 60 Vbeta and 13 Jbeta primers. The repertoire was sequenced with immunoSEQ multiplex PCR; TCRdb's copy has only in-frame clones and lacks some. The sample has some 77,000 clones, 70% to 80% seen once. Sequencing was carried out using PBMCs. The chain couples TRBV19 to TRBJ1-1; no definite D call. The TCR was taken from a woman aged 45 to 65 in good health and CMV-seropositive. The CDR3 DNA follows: TGTGCCAGTAGTAAAGCCCTTTTAGTCACTGAAGCTTTCTTT. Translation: CASSKALLVTEAFF. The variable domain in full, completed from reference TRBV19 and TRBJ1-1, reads DGGITQSPKYLFRKEGQNVTLSCEQNLNHDAMYWYRQDPGQGLRLIYYSQIVNDFQKGDIAEGYSVSREKKESFPLTVTSAQKNPTAFYLCASSKALLVTEAFFGQGTRLTVV.